Sequencing of this TCR beta chain was carried out in a study of blood T cells in healthy people across ages. Findings and caveats of the study: With age, beta diversity per million T cells declined roughly linearly, significantly by 40.

Trimming removed 8 bases at V and 5 bases at J, with 12 bases between. The germline CDR1 and CDR2 sequences are DFQATT and SNEGSKA (reference sequence). The CDR3 runs 11 residues. On this clonotype: Its specificity is unknown.

The sample, approximately 11 milliliters of peripheral blood, was drawn from each donor. The use of a sample-barcoded 5' primer and a J-beta primer mix characterized a second PCR of 7 to 11 cycles. MiXCR was run by TCRdb on the 5' RACE reads, yielding one entry per CDR3 protein. The table records about 970,000 distinct CDR3 sequences, 51% of them present only once. The chain employs TRBV20-1 and TRBJ2-5; a possible D gene is TRBD1 (5 bases). Sequencing was done on a sample of blood. The sequence was obtained from an older woman in good health. The DNA for the CDR3 is TGCAGTCAAGCAGGGTCGGAGACCCAGTACTTC. It codes for CSQAGSETQYF.